This T cell receptor (beta chain) was retrieved from a study of early T cells in non-severe SARS-CoV-2 infection. Study-wide background: Sequenced bulk RNA came from whole blood that was unsorted, and chains were unpaired.

This clonotype was picked up a small number of times. V shed 5 bases and J 4 bases; nucleotides not matched to a gene: 4. The CDR3 totals 15 residues. TCRdb itself ran the 5' RACE reads through MiXCR, one entry per CDR3 protein. The table includes about 81,000 distinct CDR3 sequences, 5% to 6.5% detected once. V and J are TRBV12-3 or TRBV12-4 and TRBJ2-2; 10 nucleotides match TRBD1. The sequenced material came from whole blood. The sequence was obtained from an adult who was a healthcare worker with PCR-confirmed SARS-CoV-2 infection or an uninfected control (not recorded which). The CDR3 is CASSPDRGGTGELFF. Here the CDR3 DNA reads TGTGCCAGCAGTCCGGACAGGGGGGGCACCGGGGAGCTGTTTTTT.